The sequence of this T cell receptor beta chain was determined in a study of blood T cell repertoires in COVID-19. Overall study: Acute and convalescent COVID-19 specimens originated in the United States, Italy and Spain. Sources were T cells, B-cell-depleted T cells, or PBMCs; the material itself was cDNA or gDNA.

Deletions cut 6 bases from V and 4 bases from J, with 15 bases between. Germline V gene sequence: CDR1 SNHLY, CDR2 FYNNEI. The CDR3 totals 14 residues. Enrollment of patients from Seattle took place during active infection, with longitudinal follow-up. In the authors' methods: By means of reference gene primer amplification, nucleated cell counts were estimated. Using immunoSEQ multiplex PCR, the repertoire was profiled, and TCRdb retains in-frame clones only, with some absent. That table gives V, J and clone size, and the DNA gave D and trimming. The table includes about 150,000 clones, around 83% detected once.

The sample was peripheral blood. The sequence derives from a woman aged 55-69 years with COVID-19, enrolled during active disease. The chain is built from TRBV2 and TRBJ1-1; D is undetermined. DNA for the CDR3: TGTGCCAGCAGGGGGAGTGGAAAAGTCACTGAAGCTTTCTTT. Its translation is CASRGSGKVTEAFF.